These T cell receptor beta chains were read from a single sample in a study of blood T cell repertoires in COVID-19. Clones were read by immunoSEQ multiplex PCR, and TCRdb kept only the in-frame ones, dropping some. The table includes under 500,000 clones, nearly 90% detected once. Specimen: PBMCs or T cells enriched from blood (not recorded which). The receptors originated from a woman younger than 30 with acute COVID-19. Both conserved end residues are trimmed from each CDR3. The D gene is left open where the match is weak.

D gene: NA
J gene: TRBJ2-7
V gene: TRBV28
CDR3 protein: ASRPAGGFDEQY

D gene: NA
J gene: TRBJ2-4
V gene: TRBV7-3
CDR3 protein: ASSLWNRRAKNIQY

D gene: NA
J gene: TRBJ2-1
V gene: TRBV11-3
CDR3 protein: ASSLGAVFSEQF

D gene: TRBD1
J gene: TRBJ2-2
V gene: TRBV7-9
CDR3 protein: ASSPTGDTGELF

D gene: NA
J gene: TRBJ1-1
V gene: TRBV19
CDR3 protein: ASSMGREGNTEAF

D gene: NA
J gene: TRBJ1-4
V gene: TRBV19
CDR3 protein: ASSIVLIDEKLF

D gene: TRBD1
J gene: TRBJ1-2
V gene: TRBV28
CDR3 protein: ASTTGGYGYT

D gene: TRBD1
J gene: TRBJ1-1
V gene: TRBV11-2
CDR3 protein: ASSPRTGGGTEAF

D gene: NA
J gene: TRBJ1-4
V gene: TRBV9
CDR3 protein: ASSGGQRNEKLF

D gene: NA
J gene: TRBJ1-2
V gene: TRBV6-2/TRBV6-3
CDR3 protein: ASSYAGDAYGYT

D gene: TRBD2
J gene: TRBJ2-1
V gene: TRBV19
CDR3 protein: ASSPRDYNNEQF

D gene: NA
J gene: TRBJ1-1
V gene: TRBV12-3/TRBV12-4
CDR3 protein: ASSSATVEAF

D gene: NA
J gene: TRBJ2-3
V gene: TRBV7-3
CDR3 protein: ASSKGGRGDTQY

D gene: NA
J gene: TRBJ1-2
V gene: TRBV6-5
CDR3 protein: ASSYSEGHGYT

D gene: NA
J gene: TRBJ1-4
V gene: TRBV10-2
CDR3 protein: ASRDTGGGEKLF

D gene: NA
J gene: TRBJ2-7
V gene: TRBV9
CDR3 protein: ASSVAGGYYEQY

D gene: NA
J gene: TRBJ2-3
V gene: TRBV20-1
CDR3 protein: SAHRDATQY

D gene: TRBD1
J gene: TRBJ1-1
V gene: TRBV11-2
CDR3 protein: ASRSGQANTEAF

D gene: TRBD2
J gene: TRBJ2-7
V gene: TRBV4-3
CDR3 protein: ASSQRGGQGPTYEQY

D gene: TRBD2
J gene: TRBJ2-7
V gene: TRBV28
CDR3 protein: ASPDGAGEEQY

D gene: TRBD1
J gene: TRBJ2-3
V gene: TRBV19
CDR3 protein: ASSPRTGEIDTQY

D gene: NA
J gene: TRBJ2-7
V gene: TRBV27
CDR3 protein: ASSFQRNEEQY

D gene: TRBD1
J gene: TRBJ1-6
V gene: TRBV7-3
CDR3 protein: ASSPDRDSPLH

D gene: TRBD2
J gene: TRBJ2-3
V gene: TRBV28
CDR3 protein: ASSTQGLAGYTDTQY